The 25 T cell receptor beta chains in this list originate from one sample, sequenced in a study of T cells expressing NK-cell markers. After re-calling the 5' RACE reads, TCRdb lists one entry per CDR3 protein, DNA absent. The sample table includes 300,000 to 450,000 distinct CDR3 sequences. The specimen sequenced was blood T cells: a sorted CD56 or NKG2C T cell subset, CD4+ or CD8+ T cells, or bulk PBMC T cells (not recorded which). Every receptor here comes from a man between 18 and 69 years old in good health.

This rearrangement joins TRBV12-3 or TRBV12-4 to TRBJ2-1. The CDR3 runs to 15 residues. This CDR3 reads CASSFGGNSYNEQFF.

The chain joins TRBV20-1 to TRBJ1-2; without DNA, the TCRdb call of TRBD1 cannot be checked. The CDR3 sequence is 12 residues long. Germline values: CDR1 DFQATT, CDR2 SNEGSKA (reference sequence). CDR3 protein: CSARRQGQGYTF.

The rearrangement uses TRBV3-1 and TRBJ2-3; the D call of TRBD1 rests on TCRdb alone, since no DNA is present to check it. The CDR3 contains 16 residues. The germline CDR1 and CDR2 sequences are LGHDT and YNNKEL (reference sequence). CDR3 loop: CASSQDSGQGGHTQYF.

V and J are TRBV3-1 and TRBJ2-5; TCRdb's D gene call, TRBD1, goes unchecked for lack of DNA. The CDR3 covers 15 residues. Germline CDR1 reads LGHDT; CDR2 reads YNNKEL (reference sequence). Here the CDR3 reads CASSPGDGSQETQYF.

This sequence joins TRBV28 and TRBJ2-1; TCRdb outputs TRBD2, but without DNA this stays unchecked. This CDR3 is 13 amino acids long. The germline V gene has CDR1 MDHEN and CDR2 SYDVKM. The CDR3 reads CASSQGQPLEQFF.

The chain joins TRBV7-8 to TRBJ2-7. In germline, CDR1 is SGHVS, CDR2 FQNEAQ. The CDR3 runs to 16 residues. The CDR3 sequence: CASSLVSTGITYEQYF.

The rearrangement uses TRBV20-1 and TRBJ1-5; TCRdb's assignment of TRBD1 cannot be checked, as there is no DNA. The CDR3 is 13 residues long. Germline V gene sequence: CDR1 DFQATT, CDR2 SNEGSKA (reference sequence). The CDR3 loop is CSARRWGDQPQHF.

The chain has TRBV6-5 and TRBJ2-5; the TRBD1 assignment by TCRdb is unverifiable without DNA. CDR1 and CDR2 from the germline V gene are MNHEY and SVGAGI. The length of the CDR3 is 16 residues. CDR3 residues: CASSYSSPYSRETQYF.

The V call is TRBV4-1, the J call TRBJ1-5. CDR3 length: 17 amino acids. Germline V lookup: CDR1 MGHRA, CDR2 YSYEKL. This CDR3 is CASSQVPSMWSNQPQHF.

The genes are TRBV9 and TRBJ1-1; TCRdb calls TRBD1, which cannot be checked without DNA. The V gene's germline CDR1 is SGDLS and CDR2 YYNGEE. The CDR3 covers 13 residues. The CDR3 region is CASSGTANTEAFF.

The chain joins TRBV7-2 to TRBJ2-1; TCRdb lists TRBD2, though no DNA is available to test this call. The CDR3 totals 15 residues. Germline V gives CDR1 SGHTA, CDR2 FQGNSA. CDR3 in amino acids: CASSLQGAGGHEQFF.

The chain employs TRBV7-9 and TRBJ2-5; TCRdb indicates TRBD1, and absent DNA this call remains unverified. Germline values: CDR1 SEHNR, CDR2 FQNEAQ (reference sequence). The CDR3 is 16 amino acids. The CDR3 protein is CASSSTGTGRTWTQYF.

The V call is TRBV20-1, the J call TRBJ1-1. The CDR3 consists of 14 residues. The germline gives CDR1 DFQATT, CDR2 SNEGSKA (reference sequence). This chain's CDR3 is CSSPDREVNTEAFF.

The chain has TRBV6-5 and TRBJ1-1. This CDR3 is built from 14 residues. Germline-derived CDR1 and CDR2 are MNHEY and SVGAGI. Here the CDR3 reads CASSYSRYTPEAFF.

This rearrangement joins TRBV6-1 to TRBJ1-5; the D gene TCRdb calls, TRBD1, cannot be checked with no DNA. Germline V CDR1 and CDR2: MNHNS, SASEGT. CDR3 length: 15 amino acids. The CDR3 reads CASTPGDRDGQPQHF.

This chain links TRBV20-1 with TRBJ1-2. Germline V lookup: CDR1 DFQATT, CDR2 SNEGSKA (reference sequence). The CDR3 sequence is 11 residues long. The CDR3 loop reads CSARDGYGYTF.

V and J are TRBV28 and TRBJ2-5; TCRdb gives TRBD1 as the D gene, but with no DNA this cannot be confirmed. The CDR3 extends over 16 amino acids. Germline V gene lookup returns CDR1 MDHEN and CDR2 SYDVKM. The CDR3 loop reads CASSPEGTGGQETQYF.

The chain recombines TRBV12-3 or TRBV12-4 with TRBJ2-1; TCRdb's D call, TRBD1, is unchecked because there is no DNA. The CDR3 runs to 16 residues. This CDR3 reads CASSFGILNNYNEQFF.

The chain's CDR3 is CASRSGPGGATNEKLFF. V usage is TRBV6-5 and J usage is TRBJ1-4; the TRBD1 assignment by TCRdb is unverifiable without DNA. CDR3 size: 17 residues. Per germline, CDR1 MNHEY and CDR2 SVGAGI.

This sequence joins TRBV5-1 and TRBJ1-5. Germline CDR1 reads SGHRS; CDR2 reads YFSETQ. This CDR3 contains 15 residues. CDR3 region: CASRIHSGPNQPQHF.

The chain recombines TRBV12-3 or TRBV12-4 with TRBJ2-1; the D call from TCRdb, TRBD1, cannot be confirmed without DNA. The CDR3 has 14 amino acids. The CDR3: CASSFSDTDNEQFF.

The chain links TRBV11-1 to TRBJ2-1; the TRBD1 assignment by TCRdb is unverifiable without DNA. The germline gives CDR1 SGHAT, CDR2 FQDESV (reference sequence). The CDR3 has 15 residues. The CDR3 reads CASSFDGKDYNEQFF.

The chain employs TRBV28 and TRBJ2-2; absent DNA, TCRdb's TRBD1 call cannot be checked. This CDR3 region has 14 residues. Germline V CDR1 and CDR2: MDHEN, SYDVKM. CDR3 region: CGGNPAANTGELFF.

The CDR3 loop reads CASTKKTNTEAFF. The rearrangement uses TRBV2 and TRBJ1-1. Germline assignment: CDR1 SNHLY and CDR2 FYNNEI. The CDR3 runs 13 residues.

The chain joins TRBV7-2 to TRBJ1-1. The CDR3 totals 15 residues. The V gene's germline CDR1 is SGHTA and CDR2 FQGNSA. The CDR3 here is CASSSSKVPNTEAFF. The whole variable domain, remainder taken from reference TRBV7-2 and TRBJ1-1, is GAGVSQSPSNKVTEKGKDVELRCDPISGHTALYWYRQSLGQGLEFLIYFQGNSAPDKSGLPSDRFSAERTGGSVSTLTIQRTQQEDSAVYLCASSSSKVPNTEAFFGQGTRLTVV.